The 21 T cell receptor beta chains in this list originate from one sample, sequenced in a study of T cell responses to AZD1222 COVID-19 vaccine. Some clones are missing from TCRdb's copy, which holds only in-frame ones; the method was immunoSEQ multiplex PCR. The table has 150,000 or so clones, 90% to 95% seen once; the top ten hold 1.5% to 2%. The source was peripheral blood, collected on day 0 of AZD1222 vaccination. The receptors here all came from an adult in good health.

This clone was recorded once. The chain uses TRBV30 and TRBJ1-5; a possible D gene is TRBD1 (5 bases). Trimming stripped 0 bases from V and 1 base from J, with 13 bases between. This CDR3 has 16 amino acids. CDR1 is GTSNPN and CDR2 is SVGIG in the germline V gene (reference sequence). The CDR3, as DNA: TGTGCCTGGAGTGTACGGGCAGGGAGCAGCAATCAGCCCCAGCATTTT. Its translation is CAWSVRAGSSNQPQHF.

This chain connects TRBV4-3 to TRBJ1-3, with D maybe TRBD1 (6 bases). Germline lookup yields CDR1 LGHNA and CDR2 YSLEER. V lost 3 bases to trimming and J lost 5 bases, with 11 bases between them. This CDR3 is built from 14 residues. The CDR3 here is CASSQDSARNTIYF. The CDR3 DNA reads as TGCGCCAGCAGCCAGGACAGCGCCAGAAACACCATATATTTT.

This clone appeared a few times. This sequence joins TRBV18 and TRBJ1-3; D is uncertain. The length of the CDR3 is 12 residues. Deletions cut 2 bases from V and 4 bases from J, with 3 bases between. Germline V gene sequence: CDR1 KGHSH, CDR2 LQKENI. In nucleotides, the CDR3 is TGTGCCAGCTCACCAACCGGAAACACCATATATTTT. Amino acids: CASSPTGNTIYF. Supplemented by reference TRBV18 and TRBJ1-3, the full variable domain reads NAGVMQNPRHLVRRRGQEARLRCSPMKGHSHVYWYRQLPEEGLKFMVYLQKENIIDESGMPKERFSAEFPKEGPSILRIQQVVRGDSAAYFCASSPTGNTIYFGEGSWLTVV.

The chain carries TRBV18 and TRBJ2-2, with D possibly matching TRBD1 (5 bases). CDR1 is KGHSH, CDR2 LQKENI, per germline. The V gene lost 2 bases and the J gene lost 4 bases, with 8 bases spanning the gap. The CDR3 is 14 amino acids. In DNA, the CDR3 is TGTGCCAGCTCACCAGGGGCAAGCACCGGGGAGCTGTTTTTT. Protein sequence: CASSPGASTGELFF.

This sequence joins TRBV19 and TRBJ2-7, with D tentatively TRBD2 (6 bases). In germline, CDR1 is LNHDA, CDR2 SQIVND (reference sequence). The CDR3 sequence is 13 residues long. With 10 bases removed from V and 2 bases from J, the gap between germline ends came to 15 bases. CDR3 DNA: TGTGCCACCACGGGACTCGGCACCTACGAGCAGTACTTC. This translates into CATTGLGTYEQYF.

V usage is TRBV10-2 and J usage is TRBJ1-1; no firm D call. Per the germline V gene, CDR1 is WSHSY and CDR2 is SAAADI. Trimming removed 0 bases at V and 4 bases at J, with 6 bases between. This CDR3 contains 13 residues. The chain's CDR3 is CASSESTVTEAFF. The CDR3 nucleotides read TGCGCCAGCAGTGAGTCGACTGTCACTGAAGCTTTCTTT.

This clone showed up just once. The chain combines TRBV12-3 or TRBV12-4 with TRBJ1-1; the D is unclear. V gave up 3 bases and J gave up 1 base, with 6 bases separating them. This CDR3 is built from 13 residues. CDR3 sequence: CASSFWGNTEAFF. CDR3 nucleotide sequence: TGTGCCAGCAGTTTCTGGGGGAACACTGAAGCTTTCTTT.

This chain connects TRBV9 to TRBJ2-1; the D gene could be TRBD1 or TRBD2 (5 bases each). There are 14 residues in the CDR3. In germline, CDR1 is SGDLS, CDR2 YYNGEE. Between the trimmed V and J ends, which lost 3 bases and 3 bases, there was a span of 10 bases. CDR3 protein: CASSGGTHYNEQFF. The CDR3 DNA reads TGTGCCAGCAGCGGAGGGACCCACTACAATGAGCAGTTCTTC. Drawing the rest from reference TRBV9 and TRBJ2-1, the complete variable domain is DSGVTQTPKHLITATGQRVTLRCSPRSGDLSVYWYQQSLDQGLQFLIQYYNGEERAKGNILERFSAQQFPDLHSELNLSSLELGDSALYFCASSGGTHYNEQFFGPGTRLTVL.

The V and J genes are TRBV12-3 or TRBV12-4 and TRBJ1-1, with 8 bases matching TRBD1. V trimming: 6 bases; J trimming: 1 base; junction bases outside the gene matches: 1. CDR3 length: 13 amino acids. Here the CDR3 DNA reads TGTGCCAGCAGCGGACAGGGGAACACTGAAGCTTTCTTT. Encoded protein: CASSGQGNTEAFF.

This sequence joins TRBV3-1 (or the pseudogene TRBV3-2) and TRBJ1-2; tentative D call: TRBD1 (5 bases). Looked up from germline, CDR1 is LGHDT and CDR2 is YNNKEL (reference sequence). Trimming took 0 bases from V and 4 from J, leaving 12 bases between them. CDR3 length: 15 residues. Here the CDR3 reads CASSQEPDRSYGYTF. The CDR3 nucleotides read TGTGCCAGCAGCCAAGAACCAGACAGAAGCTATGGCTACACCTTC.

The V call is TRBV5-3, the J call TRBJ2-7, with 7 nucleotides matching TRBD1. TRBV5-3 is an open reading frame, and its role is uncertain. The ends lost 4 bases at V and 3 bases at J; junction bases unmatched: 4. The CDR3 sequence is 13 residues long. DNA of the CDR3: TGTGCCAGAAGCCCGACAGGGTGCTACGAGCAGTACTTC. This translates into CARSPTGCYEQYF.

The CDR3 nucleotides are TGTGCCAGCAGAGGGACAGGGGGAGAGACCCAGTACTTC. This codes for CASRGTGGETQYF. The chain links TRBV9 to TRBJ2-5, with 11 bases matching TRBD1. The germline V gene encodes CDR1 SGDLS and CDR2 YYNGEE. J was trimmed by 4 bases and V by 5 bases; bases with no gene match: 1. The CDR3 contains 13 residues.

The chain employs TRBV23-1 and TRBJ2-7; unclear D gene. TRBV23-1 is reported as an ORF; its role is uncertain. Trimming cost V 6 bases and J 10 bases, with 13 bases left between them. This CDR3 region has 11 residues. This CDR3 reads CASSQASGQYF. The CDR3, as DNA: TGCGCCAGCAGCCAGGCCTCGGGCCAGTACTTC.

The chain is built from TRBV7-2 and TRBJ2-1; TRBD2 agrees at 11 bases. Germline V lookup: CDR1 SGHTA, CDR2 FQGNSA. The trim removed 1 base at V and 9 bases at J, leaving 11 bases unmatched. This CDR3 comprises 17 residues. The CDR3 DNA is TGTGCCAGCAGCTTAGTAGCGACTAGCGGGAAAGCGGTTGAGCAGTTCTTC. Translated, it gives CASSLVATSGKAVEQFF.

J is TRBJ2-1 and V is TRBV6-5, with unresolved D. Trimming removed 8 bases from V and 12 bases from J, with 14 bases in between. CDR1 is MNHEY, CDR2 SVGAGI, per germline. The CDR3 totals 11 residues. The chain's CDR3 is CASLAELGQFF. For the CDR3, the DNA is TGTGCCAGCTTGGCGGAACTCGGGCAGTTCTTC.

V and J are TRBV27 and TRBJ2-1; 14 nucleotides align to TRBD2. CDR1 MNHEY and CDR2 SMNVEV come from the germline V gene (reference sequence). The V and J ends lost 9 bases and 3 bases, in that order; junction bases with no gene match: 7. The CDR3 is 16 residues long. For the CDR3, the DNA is TGTGCCAGTAAAGGGACTAGCGGGAGCCGCTACAATGAGCAGTTCTTC. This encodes CASKGTSGSRYNEQFF.

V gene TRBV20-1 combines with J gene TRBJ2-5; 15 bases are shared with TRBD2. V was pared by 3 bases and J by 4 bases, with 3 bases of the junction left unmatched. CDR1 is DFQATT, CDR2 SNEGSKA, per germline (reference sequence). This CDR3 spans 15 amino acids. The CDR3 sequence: CSASKGLAGGETQYF. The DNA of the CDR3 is TGCAGTGCTAGTAAGGGACTAGCGGGAGGAGAGACCCAGTACTTC.

CDR3 nucleotides: TGCGCCAGCAGCTTGCAGTCAGGGTACGGGGCCAACGTCCTGACTTTC. It codes for CASSLQSGYGANVLTF. V and J are TRBV5-1 and TRBJ2-6, with D tentatively TRBD1 (5 bases). Trimming cost V 1 base and J 4 bases, with 12 bases left between them. CDR1 and CDR2 from the germline V gene are SGHRS and YFSETQ. The CDR3 is 16 residues long.

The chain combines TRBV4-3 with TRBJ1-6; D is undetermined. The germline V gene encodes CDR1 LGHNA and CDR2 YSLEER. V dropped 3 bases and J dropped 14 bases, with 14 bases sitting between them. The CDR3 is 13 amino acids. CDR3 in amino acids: CASSQNRKGSLHF. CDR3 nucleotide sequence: TGCGCCAGCAGCCAGAATAGAAAGGGATCCCTCCACTTT.

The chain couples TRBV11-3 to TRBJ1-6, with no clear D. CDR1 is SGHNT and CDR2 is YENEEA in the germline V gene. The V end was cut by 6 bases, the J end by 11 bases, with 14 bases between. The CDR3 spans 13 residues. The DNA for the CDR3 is TGTGCCAGCAGGGACGGGCCAGGAGCACCCCTCCACTTT. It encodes CASRDGPGAPLHF.

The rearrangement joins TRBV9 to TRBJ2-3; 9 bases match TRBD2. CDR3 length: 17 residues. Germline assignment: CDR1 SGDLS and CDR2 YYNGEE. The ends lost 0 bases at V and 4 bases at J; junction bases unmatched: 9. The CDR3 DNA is TGTGCCAGCAGCGTAGCTGGGCGCGGGGGGGCCCCAGATACGCAGTATTTT. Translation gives CASSVAGRGGAPDTQYF.